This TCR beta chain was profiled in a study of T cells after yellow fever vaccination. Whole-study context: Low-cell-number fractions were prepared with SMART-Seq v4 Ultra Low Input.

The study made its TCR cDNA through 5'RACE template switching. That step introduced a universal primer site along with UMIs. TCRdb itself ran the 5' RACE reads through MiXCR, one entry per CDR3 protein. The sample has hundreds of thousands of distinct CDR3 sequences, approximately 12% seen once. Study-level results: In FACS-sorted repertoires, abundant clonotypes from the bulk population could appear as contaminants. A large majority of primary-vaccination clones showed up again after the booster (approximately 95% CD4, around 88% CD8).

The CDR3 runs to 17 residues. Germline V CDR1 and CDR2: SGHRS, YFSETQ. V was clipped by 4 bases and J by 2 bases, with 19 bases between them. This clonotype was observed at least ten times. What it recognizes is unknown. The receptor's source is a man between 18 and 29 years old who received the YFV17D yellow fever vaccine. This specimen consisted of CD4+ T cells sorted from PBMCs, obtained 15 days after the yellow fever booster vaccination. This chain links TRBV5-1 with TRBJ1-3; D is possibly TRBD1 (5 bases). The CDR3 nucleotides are TGCGCCAGCAGCCCACAACCGCAGGGTAGAGCTGGAAACACCATATATTTT. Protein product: CASSPQPQGRAGNTIYF.